This TCR beta chain emerged from a study of blood T cell repertoires in COVID-19. Methods used by the authors: Estimated nucleated cell counts came from reference gene primer amplification. Sequencing used immunoSEQ multiplex PCR; TCRdb keeps in-frame clones, though not all of them. V and J calls and clone size follow that table, whereas D and trimming were derived from the DNA. Of approximately 200,000 clones in the sample, more than 60% were seen once. This CDR3 is 14 amino acids long. Germline V gene sequence: CDR1 LGHNA, CDR2 YSLEER. The V end was cut by 3 bases, the J end by 5 bases, with 13 bases between.

The chain combines TRBV4-3 with TRBJ1-1; perhaps TRBD1 as D (6 bases). Sample: peripheral blood. The sequence came from a woman aged 45-65 years with acute or convalescent COVID-19. The CDR3 loop is CASSQGAGETEAFF. In nucleotides, the CDR3 is TGCGCCAGCAGCCAGGGGGCAGGCGAGACTGAAGCTTTCTTT.